This T cell receptor (beta chain) came from a study of cytomegalovirus exposure and HLA in healthy donors. Across the whole study: Around 89 million unique TCRs from HLA-typed donors made up an early data release. Study-level results: The study designated about 180 TCR beta chains cytomegalovirus-associated. Several V segments, TRBV6-2 and TRBV6-3 among them, could not be told apart and were dropped.

Note on this clone: Antigen specificity is unknown.

The CDR3 sequence is 14 residues long. V was pared by 1 base and J by 5 bases, with 9 bases between. The V gene's germline CDR1 is SGHVS and CDR2 FNYEAQ. PCR involved 60 Vbeta and 13 Jbeta primers. Sequencing used immunoSEQ multiplex PCR; TCRdb keeps in-frame clones, though not all of them. This sample has about 110,000 clones, with less than 70% found just once. Specimen: PBMCs. The chain has TRBV7-6 and TRBJ2-1; a weak D match, TRBD1 (6 bases). This sequence originates from a woman aged 70 to 79 in good health and CMV-seropositive. The DNA of the CDR3 is TGTGCCAGCAGCTTAGTTGGGGGCAACAATGAGCAGTTCTTC. This sequence encodes CASSLVGGNNEQFF.